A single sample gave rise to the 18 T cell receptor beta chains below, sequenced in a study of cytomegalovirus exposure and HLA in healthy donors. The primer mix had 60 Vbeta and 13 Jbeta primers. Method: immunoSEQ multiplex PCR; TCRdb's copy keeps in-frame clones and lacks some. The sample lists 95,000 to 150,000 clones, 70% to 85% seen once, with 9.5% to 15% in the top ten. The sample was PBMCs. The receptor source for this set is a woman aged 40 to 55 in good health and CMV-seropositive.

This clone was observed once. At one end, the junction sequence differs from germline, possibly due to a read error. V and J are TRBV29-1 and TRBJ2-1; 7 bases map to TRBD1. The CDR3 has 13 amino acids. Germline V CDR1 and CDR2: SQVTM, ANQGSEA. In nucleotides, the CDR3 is TGCGGCGTTAGACAGGGTTCCTACAATGAGCAGTTCTTC. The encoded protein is CGVRQGSYNEQFF.

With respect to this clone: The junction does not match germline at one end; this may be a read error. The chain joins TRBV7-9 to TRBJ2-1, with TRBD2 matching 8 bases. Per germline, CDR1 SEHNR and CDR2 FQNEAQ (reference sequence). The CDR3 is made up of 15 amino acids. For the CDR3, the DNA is TGTTCCAGCAGCTTAAGCGGGAGCAGGTACAATGAGCAGTTCTTC. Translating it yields CSSSLSGSRYNEQFF.

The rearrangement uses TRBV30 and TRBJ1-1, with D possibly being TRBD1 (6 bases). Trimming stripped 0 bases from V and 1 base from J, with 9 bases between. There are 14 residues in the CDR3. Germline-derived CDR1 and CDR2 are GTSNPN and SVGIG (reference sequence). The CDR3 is CAWSVDRPNTEAFF. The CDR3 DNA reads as TGTGCCTGGAGTGTAGACAGGCCGAACACTGAAGCTTTCTTT.

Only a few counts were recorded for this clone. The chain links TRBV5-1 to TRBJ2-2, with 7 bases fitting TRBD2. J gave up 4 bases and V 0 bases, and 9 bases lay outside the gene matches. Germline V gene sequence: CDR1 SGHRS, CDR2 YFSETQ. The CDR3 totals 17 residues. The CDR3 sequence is CASSLDRRRESTGELFF. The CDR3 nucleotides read TGCGCCAGCAGCTTGGATAGACGGCGGGAGAGCACCGGGGAGCTGTTTTTT.

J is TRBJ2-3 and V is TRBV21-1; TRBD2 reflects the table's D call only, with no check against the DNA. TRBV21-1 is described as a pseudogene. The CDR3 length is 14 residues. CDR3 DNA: TGTGCCAGCTCCTCTAGCGGGAGGATAGATACGCAGTATTTT. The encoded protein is CASSSSGRIDTQYF.

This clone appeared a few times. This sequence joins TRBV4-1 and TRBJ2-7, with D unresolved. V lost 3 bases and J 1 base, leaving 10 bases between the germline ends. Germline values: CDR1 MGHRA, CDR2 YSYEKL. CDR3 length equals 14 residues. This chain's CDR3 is CASSQNGLSYEQYF. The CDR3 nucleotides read TGCGCCAGCAGCCAGAACGGGTTATCCTACGAGCAGTACTTC.

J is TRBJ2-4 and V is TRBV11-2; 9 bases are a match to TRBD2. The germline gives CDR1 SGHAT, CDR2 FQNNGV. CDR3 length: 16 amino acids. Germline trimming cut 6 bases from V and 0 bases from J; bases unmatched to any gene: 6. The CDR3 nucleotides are TGTGCCAGCAGTCCGCGGGGGGGCCTAGCCAAAAACATTCAGTACTTC. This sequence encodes CASSPRGGLAKNIQYF.

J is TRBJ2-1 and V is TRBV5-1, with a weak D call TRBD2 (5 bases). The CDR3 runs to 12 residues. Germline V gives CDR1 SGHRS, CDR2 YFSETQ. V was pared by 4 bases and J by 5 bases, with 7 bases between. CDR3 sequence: CASSPGDNEQFF. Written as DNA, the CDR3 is TGCGCCAGCAGCCCCGGGGACAATGAGCAGTTCTTC.

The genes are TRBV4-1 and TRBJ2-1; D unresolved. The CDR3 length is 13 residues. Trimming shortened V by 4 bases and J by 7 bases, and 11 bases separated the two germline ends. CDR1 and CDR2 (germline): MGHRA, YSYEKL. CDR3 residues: CASSPRMENEQFF. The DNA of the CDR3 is TGCGCCAGCAGCCCCAGAATGGAGAATGAGCAGTTCTTC.

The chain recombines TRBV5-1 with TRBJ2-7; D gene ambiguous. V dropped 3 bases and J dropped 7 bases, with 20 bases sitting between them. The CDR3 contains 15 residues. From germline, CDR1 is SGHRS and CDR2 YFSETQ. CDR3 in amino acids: CASSSELTPPREQYF. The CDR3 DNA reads TGCGCCAGCAGCTCCGAACTCACGCCCCCCAGGGAGCAGTACTTC.

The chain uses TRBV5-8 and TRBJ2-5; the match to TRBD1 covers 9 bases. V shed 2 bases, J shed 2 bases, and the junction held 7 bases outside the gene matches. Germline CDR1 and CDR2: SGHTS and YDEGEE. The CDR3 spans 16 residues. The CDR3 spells CASSFYRDRDQETQYF. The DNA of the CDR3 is TGTGCCAGCAGCTTCTATAGGGACAGGGATCAAGAGACCCAGTACTTC.

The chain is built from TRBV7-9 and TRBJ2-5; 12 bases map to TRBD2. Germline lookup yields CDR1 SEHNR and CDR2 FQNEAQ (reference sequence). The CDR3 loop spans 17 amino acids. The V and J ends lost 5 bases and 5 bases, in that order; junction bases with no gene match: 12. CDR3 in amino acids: CASSPIGGTSGRETQYF. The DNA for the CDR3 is TGTGCCAGCAGCCCAATAGGCGGAACTAGCGGGAGGGAGACCCAGTACTTC.

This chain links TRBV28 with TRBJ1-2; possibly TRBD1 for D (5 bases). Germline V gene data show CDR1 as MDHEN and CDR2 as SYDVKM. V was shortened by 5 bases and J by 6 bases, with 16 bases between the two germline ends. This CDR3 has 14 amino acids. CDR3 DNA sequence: TGTGCCAGCAGTGCCGGGACTCCCTATCATGGCTACACCTTC. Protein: CASSAGTPYHGYTF.

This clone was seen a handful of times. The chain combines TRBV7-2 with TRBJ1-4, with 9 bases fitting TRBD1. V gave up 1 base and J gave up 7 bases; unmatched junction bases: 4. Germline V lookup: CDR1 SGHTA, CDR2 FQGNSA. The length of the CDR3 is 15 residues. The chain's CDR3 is CASSLGGQGGEKLFF. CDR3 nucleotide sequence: TGTGCCAGCAGCTTAGGGGGACAGGGTGGTGAAAAACTGTTTTTT.

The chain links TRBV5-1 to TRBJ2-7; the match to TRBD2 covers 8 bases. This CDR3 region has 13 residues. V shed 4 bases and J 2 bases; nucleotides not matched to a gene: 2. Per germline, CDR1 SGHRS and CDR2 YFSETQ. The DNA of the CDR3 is TGCGCCAGCAGCCAGGGACTAGCCTACGAGCAGTACTTC. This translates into CASSQGLAYEQYF.

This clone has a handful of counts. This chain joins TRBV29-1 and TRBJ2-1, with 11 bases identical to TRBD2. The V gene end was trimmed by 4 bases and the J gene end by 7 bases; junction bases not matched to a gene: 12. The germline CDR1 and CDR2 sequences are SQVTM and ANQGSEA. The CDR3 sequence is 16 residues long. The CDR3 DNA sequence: TGCAGCGTTGGGTTGGGGGGGACTAGCGGTTCAAATGAGCAGTTCTTC. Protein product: CSVGLGGTSGSNEQFF.

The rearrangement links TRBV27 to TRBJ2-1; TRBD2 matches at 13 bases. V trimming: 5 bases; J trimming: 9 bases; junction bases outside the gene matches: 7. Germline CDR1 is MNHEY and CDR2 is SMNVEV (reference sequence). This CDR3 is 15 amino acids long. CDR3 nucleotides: TGTGCCAGCAGTACGGGACTAGCGGGATTAGGTGAGCAGTTCTTC. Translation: CASSTGLAGLGEQFF.

CDR3 in amino acids: CASSQDRVNGYTF. The CDR3 region has the DNA TGTGCCAGCAGCCAGGACAGGGTCAATGGCTACACCTTC. V is TRBV14 and J is TRBJ1-2, with TRBD1 matching over 8 bases. CDR1 SGHDN and CDR2 FVKESK come from the germline V gene. CDR3 length: 13 amino acids. The ends lost 3 bases at V and 6 bases at J; junction bases unmatched: 3.